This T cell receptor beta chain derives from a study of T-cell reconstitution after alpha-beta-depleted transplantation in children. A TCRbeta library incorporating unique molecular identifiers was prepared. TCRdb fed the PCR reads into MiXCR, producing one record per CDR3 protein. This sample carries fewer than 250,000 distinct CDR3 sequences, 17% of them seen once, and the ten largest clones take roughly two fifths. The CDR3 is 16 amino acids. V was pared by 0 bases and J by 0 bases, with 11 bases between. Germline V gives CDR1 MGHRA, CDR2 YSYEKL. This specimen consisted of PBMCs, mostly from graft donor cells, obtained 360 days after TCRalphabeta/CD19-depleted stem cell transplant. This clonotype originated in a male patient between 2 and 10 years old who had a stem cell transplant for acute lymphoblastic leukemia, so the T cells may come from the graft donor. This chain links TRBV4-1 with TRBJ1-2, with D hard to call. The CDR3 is CASSQEVGRANYGYTF. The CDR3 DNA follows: TGCGCCAGCAGCCAAGAGGTAGGGAGAGCTAACTATGGCTACACCTTC.